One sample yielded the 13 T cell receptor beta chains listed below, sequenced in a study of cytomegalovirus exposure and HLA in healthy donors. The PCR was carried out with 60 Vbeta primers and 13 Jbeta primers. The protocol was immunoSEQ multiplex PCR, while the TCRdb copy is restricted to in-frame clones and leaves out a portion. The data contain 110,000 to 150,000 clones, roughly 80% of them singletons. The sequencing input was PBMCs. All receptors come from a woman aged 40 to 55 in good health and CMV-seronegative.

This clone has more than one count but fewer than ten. In DNA form, the CDR3 reads TGTGCCAGCAGTTTGACAGGGGGGGTGTGGGAAAAACTGTTTTTT. Translation gives CASSLTGGVWEKLFF. The V and J genes are TRBV28 and TRBJ1-4; TRBD1 aligns across 9 bases. J lost 8 bases, V lost 3 bases, and 7 bases had no gene match. The V gene's germline CDR1 is MDHEN and CDR2 SYDVKM. The CDR3 is 15 residues long. Filled out from reference TRBV28 and TRBJ1-4, the complete variable domain reads DVKVTQSSRYLVKRTGEKVFLECVQDMDHENMFWYRQDPGLGLRLIYFSYDVKMKEKGDIPEGYSVSREKKERFSLILESASTNQTSMYLCASSLTGGVWEKLFFGSGTQLSVL.

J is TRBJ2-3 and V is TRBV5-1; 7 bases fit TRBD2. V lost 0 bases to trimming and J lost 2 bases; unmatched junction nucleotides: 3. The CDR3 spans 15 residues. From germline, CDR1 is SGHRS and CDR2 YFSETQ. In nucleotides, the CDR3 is TGCGCCAGCAGCTTGGTAGCGGGTGACACAGATACGCAGTATTTT. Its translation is CASSLVAGDTDTQYF.

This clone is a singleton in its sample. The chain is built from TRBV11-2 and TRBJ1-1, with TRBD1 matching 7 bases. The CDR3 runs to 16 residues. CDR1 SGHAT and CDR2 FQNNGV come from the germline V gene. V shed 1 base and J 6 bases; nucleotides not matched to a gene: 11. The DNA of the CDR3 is TGTGCCAGCAGCTTAGTGTCTGGCAGGGGGTCGGCTGAAGCTTTCTTT. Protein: CASSLVSGRGSAEAFF.

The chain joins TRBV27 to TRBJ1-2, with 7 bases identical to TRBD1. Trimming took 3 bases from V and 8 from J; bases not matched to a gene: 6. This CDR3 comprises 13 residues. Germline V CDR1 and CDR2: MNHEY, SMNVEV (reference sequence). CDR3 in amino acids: CASSLGTGDGYTF. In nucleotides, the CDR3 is TGTGCCAGCAGTTTGGGAACAGGGGACGGCTACACCTTC.

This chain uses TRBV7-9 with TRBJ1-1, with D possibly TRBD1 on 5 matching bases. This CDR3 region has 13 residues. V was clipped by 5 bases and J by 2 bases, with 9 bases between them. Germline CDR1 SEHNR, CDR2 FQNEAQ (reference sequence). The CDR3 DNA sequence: TGTGCCAGCAGCGAAGACAGAAACACTGAAGCTTTCTTT. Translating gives CASSEDRNTEAFF.

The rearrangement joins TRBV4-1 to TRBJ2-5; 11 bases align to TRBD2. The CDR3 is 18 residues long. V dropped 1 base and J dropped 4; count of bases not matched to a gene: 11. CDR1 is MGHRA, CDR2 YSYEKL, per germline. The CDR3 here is CASSQAASVAGGLETQYF. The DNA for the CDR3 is TGCGCCAGCAGCCAAGCGGCTTCGGTAGCGGGAGGGTTAGAGACCCAGTACTTC.

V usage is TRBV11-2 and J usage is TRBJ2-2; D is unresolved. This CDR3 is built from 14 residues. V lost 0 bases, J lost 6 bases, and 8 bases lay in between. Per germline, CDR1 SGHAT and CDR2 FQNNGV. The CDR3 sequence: CASSLDLPAGELFF. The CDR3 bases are TGTGCCAGCAGCTTAGATCTGCCGGCCGGGGAGCTGTTTTTT.

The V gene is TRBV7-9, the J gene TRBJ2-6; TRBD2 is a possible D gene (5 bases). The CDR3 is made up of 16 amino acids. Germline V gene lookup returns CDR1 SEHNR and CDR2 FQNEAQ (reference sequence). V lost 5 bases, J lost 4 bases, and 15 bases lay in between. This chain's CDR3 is CASSPLSPGGANVLTF. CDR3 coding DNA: TGTGCCAGCAGCCCGCTAAGCCCGGGGGGGGCCAACGTCCTGACTTTC.

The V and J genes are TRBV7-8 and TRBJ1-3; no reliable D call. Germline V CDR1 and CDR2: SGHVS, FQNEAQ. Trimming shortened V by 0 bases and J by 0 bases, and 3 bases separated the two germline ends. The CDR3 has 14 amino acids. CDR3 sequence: CASSLASSGNTIYF. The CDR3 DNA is TGTGCCAGCAGCTTAGCGAGCTCTGGAAACACCATATATTTT.

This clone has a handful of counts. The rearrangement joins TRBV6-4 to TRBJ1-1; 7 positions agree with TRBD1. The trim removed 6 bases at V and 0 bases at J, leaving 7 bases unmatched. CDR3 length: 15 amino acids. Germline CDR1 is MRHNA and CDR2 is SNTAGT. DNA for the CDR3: TGTGCCAGCAGCAGGGGACAGACCATGAACACTGAAGCTTTCTTT. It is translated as CASSRGQTMNTEAFF.

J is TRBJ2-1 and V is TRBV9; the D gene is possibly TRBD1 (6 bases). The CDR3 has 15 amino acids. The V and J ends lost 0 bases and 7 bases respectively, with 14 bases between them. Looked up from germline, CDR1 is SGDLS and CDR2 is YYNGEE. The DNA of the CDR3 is TGTGCCAGCAGCGTAGAGCAGGGGTTTTGGAATGAGCAGTTCTTC. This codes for CASSVEQGFWNEQFF.

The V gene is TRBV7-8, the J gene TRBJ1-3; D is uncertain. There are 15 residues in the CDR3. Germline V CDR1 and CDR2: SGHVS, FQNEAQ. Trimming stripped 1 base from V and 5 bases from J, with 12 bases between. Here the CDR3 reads CASSLGEGGRNTIYF. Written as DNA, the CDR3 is TGTGCCAGCAGCTTAGGAGAGGGTGGGAGAAACACCATATATTTT.

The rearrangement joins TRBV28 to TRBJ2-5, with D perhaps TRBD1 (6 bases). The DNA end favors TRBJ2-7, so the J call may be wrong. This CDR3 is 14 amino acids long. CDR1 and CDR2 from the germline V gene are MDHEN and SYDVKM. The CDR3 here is CASSLRGREVEQYF. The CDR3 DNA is TGTGCCAGCAGTCTAAGGGGGAGAGAGGTCGAGCAGTACTTC.